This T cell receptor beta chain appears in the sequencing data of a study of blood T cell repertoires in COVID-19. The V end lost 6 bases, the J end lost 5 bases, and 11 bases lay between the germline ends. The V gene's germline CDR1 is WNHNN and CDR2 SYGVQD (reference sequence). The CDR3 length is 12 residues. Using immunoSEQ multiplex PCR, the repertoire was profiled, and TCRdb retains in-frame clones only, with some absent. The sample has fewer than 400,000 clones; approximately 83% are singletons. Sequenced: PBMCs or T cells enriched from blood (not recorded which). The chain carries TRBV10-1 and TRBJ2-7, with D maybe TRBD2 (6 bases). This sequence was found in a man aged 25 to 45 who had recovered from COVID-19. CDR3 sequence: CASREGGHEQYF. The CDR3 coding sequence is TGCGCCAGCAGGGAGGGCGGCCACGAGCAGTACTTC.